This TCR beta chain is from a study of CD8+ T cells in alopecia areata (dated by TCRdb to the late 2010s). About the full investigation: The study used high-throughput TCRbeta sequencing to examine T cell clonal expansion in alopecia areata, in both the C3H/HeJ mouse model and human patients. RNA was obtained with the PAXgene miRNA kit for fixed scalp, the miRNeasy kit for PBMCs, and the RNeasy kit for mouse skin. Human TCRbeta sequencing covered scalp tissue and sorted CD4+ and CD8+ peripheral blood T cells from patchy and totalis/universalis alopecia areata patients and healthy controls. TCRbeta CDR3 regions were amplified by immunoSEQ multiplex PCR using 35 Vbeta forward and 13 Jbeta reverse primers. Clonality in the scalp was compared among normal scalp (n=4), patchy alopecia areata scalp (n=8), and alopecia totalis/universalis scalp (n=8). The full study reports these points: Higher clonality and more expanded CD8+ clones were observed in lesional scalp than in normal scalp, particularly in alopecia totalis/universalis, a finding suggestive of antigenic drive. Unlike mouse skin, where gammadelta T cells dominate, normal human skin contains resident alphabeta T cells that get sequenced too, which complicates analysis of the scalp TCR repertoire. Compared with mice, TCR sequences shared between patients were less clear, possibly partly because of HLA diversity across the patient population.

A remark on this clone: Its antigen has not been determined. Per-nucleotide qualities are absent, and no much larger clonotype sits a single base away.

Library method: the immunoSEQ multiplex PCR assay. For TCR sequencing, RNA was extracted from every sample and reverse transcribed into cDNA to serve as template. First-strand cDNA was synthesized with SuperScript III using a 2:1 mix of oligo-dT and random hexamers. A synthetic immune receptor repertoire was used to measure amplification bias, and any remaining bias was corrected computationally. In the paper's pipeline: After raw reads were preprocessed to remove errors, the CDR3 was defined following IMGT conventions as running from the conserved cysteine to phenylalanine. Clonality was computed as 1 minus the Shannon entropy, with the entropy normalized by log2 of the number of productive unique TCRs. Scalp TCRbeta sequences were cross-referenced with sorted blood CD4 and CD8 repertoires so that the CD4 or CD8 identity of scalp clones could be inferred. In TCRdb, the immuneACCESS table is reduced to in-frame sequences with V and J assigned. These tables do not hold every clone; where another copy was compared, an unresolved V gene accounts for under half, and the others remain unexplained. The V and J calls and the clone size are those of that table, but D and trimming were determined from the DNA. The sample data list more than 90,000 clones, and around 64% of these were observed just once. Around 2.8% of the sample rests with the top ten.

The cysteine opens and the phenylalanine closes a CDR3 of 15 amino acids. CDR3 DNA is the only sequence kept; it has 45 bases, read in frame from the first base. Relative to germline, V is 3 bases shorter and J is 5 bases shorter, with 16 bases between their ends. The germline V gene supplies CDR1 SGDLS and CDR2 YYNGEE. After PBMCs were isolated by density centrifugation and stained for CD3, CD4 and CD8, a FACSAria was used to sort CD4+ and CD8+ T cells. Scalp biopsies and blood samples were obtained from unaffected controls. The V and J segments used are TRBV9 and TRBJ2-3, with the D gene not clear enough to name. Specimen: CD4+ T cells sorted from blood. This sequence was found in a human donor in good health. The encoded CDR3 is CASSASPQVGDTQYF. The base sequence is TGTGCCAGCAGCGCTAGTCCCCAGGTGGGAGATACGCAGTATTTT.